This T cell receptor (beta chain) was obtained from a study of cytomegalovirus exposure and HLA in healthy donors. Study findings and constraints: In an earlier analysis, about 90% or about 30%: the productive usage of most TCR beta V segments. What was likely a sequencing artifact was a cluster of highly shared sequence variants. Researchers counted roughly 150 TCR beta chains as cytomegalovirus-associated. In vitro experiments confirmed that three CMV-associated chains were specific for CMV antigens.

The PCR contained 60 Vbeta and 13 Jbeta primers. Only in-frame clones appear in the TCRdb table, and some are missing; sequencing was by immunoSEQ multiplex PCR. The sample contains 150,000 to 200,000 clones, roughly four fifths of which appear only once. With 3 bases clipped from V and 2 bases from J, the junction kept 7 bases outside the gene matches. The V gene's germline CDR1 is SGHTA and CDR2 FQGNSA. The CDR3 is 18 amino acids. Concerning this clone: Its specificity is not known.

Specimen: PBMCs. The chain is built from TRBV7-2 and TRBJ2-3; TRBD2 aligns across 14 bases. The receptor comes from a man in his fifties in good health and CMV-seropositive. As DNA, the CDR3 is TGTGCCAGCAGCTTTTGGACTAGCGGGGGGAACTTCACAGATACGCAGTATTTT. This encodes CASSFWTSGGNFTDTQYF.